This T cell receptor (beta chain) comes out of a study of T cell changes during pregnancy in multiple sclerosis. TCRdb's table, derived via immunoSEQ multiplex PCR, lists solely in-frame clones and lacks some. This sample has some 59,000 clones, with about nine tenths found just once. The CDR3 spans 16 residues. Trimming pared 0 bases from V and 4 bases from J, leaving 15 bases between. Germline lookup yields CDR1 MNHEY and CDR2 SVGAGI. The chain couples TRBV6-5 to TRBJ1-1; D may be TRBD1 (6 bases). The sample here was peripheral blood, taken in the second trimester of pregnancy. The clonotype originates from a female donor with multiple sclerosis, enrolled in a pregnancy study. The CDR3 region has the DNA TGTGCCAGCAGTTACTCCTCGGGGGGGCCGGGCACTGAAGCTTTCTTT. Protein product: CASSYSSGGPGTEAFF.